These T cell receptor beta chains were read from a single sample in a study of Ad26.COV2.S vaccination and SARS-CoV-2 variants. Some clones are missing from TCRdb's copy, which holds only in-frame ones; the method was immunoSEQ multiplex PCR. In the table there are 360,000 or so clones, 75% to 90% of which are singletons. This sample comprised peripheral blood, obtained in a trial of Ad26.COV2.S vaccine versus placebo. These receptors were taken from a person between 18 and 60 years old who received the Ad26.COV2.S COVID-19 vaccine or a placebo. Each CDR3 is given with its conserved first and last residue. The D gene is left open where the match is weak. A clone size is listed for some rows: how often the clone was seen (once, few, many), or a class if it is expanded.

TRBD1	.	TRBJ1-5	TRBV3-1/TRBV3-2	TGTGCCAGCAGCCAAGAGAGAGGCAGGGGGATCAATCAGCCCCAGCATTTT	CASSQERGRGINQPQHF
.	.	TRBJ2-1	TRBV10-1	TGCGCCAGCAGTGAGGGGGTTTACGGCTACAATGAGCAGTTCTTC	CASSEGVYGYNEQFF
.	.	TRBJ2-1	TRBV20-1	TGCAGTGCTAGTAGGGGAGGGGGAGGGCAGTTCTTC	CSASRGGGGQFF
TRBD1	.	TRBJ1-5	TRBV4-3	TGCGCCAGCAGCCCCCGGACAGGGGGCAATCAGCCCCAGCATTTT	CASSPRTGGNQPQHF
.	.	TRBJ1-5	TRBV28	TGTGCCAGCAGTCCTCTATTAATCCTGCGGCGGGGGGCAGGGAAGCCCCAGCATTTT	CASSPLLILRRGAGKPQHF
TRBD2	.	TRBJ2-7	TRBV6-5	TGTGCCAGCGGAATTAGCGGGAGAGCGTACGAGCAGTACTTC	CASGISGRAYEQYF
.	few	TRBJ1-3	TRBV11-2	TGTGCCAGCAGCTTAGCCCAGGGGTCAAGAAACACCATATATTTT	CASSLAQGSRNTIYF
TRBD2	.	TRBJ2-5	TRBV9	TGTGCCAGCAGCGTAGAGGGTAGCGGGAGTACTGAGACCCAGTACTTC	CASSVEGSGSTETQYF
.	.	TRBJ2-6	TRBV5-1	TGCGCCAGCAGCTTCCAGGACTCTGGGGCCAACGTCCTGACTTTC	CASSFQDSGANVLTF
TRBD2	.	TRBJ2-3	TRBV9	TGTGCCAGCAGCGTTAGCGGGAGTGCCACAGATACGCAGTATTTT	CASSVSGSATDTQYF
.	.	TRBJ2-3	TRBV5-8	TGTGCCAGCAGCCAAATGCAGGGGCGAGGCACAGATACGCAGTATTTT	CASSQMQGRGTDTQYF
TRBD1	.	TRBJ2-1	TRBV11-2	TGTGCCAGCAGCCCACAGGGGGCACGGAATGAGCAGTTCTTC	CASSPQGARNEQFF
.	once	TRBJ2-3	TRBV28	TGTGCCAGCAGCTGGACTCGTGATACGCAGTATTTT	CASSWTRDTQYF
TRBD2	.	TRBJ2-1	TRBV7-3	TGTGCCAGCAGCTTAAACGGGGGGGTCCATGAGCAGTTCTTC	CASSLNGGVHEQFF
TRBD1	.	TRBJ1-2	TRBV9	TGTGCCAGCAGCGGAACAGGGGAGGACTATGGCTACACCTTC	CASSGTGEDYGYTF
TRBD2	few	TRBJ2-1	TRBV7-9	TGTGCCAGCAGCGCGACTAGCGGGACCTACAATGAGCAGTTCTTC	CASSATSGTYNEQFF
TRBD1	.	TRBJ2-5	TRBV25-1	TGTGCCAGCAGTGACCTTAAAACAGGGGAAGAGACCCAGTACTTC	CASSDLKTGEETQYF
.	.	TRBJ1-3	TRBV14	TGTGCCAGCAGCCGACGACAGAGCTCTGGAAACACCATATATTTT	CASSRRQSSGNTIYF
.	.	TRBJ1-1	TRBV15	TGTGCCACCAGCAGAGTTTCCGGGGTCCACACTGAAGCTTTCTTT	CATSRVSGVHTEAFF
.	.	TRBJ1-1	TRBV7-2	TGTGCCAGCAGCTTAAGTAGGGCGAACACTGAAGCTTTCTTT	CASSLSRANTEAFF
TRBD1	.	TRBJ1-6	TRBV14	TGTGCCAGCAGCACCCTGTCAGGGGGGCGGTCACCCCTCCACTTT	CASSTLSGGRSPLHF
TRBD2	.	TRBJ2-5	TRBV7-3	TGTGCCAGCAGCCCCCGACTAGCGCCGCGGGGGACCCAGTACTTC	CASSPRLAPRGTQYF
.	.	TRBJ2-7	TRBV13	TGTGCCAGCAGCTTGGACTACAGTGAGCAGTACTTC	CASSLDYSEQYF
TRBD1	.	TRBJ2-2	TRBV24-1	TGTGCCACCCAACTACAGGGGCAGAACACCGGGGAGCTGTTTTTT	CATQLQGQNTGELFF
.	.	TRBJ2-3	TRBV27	TGTGCCAGCAGTCTCGGCCGAGATACGCAGTATTTT	CASSLGRDTQYF
.	.	TRBJ1-5	TRBV6-2/TRBV6-3	TGTGCCAGCAGTTACAGGGTAACGGGCTTCTATCAGCCCCAGCATTTT	CASSYRVTGFYQPQHF
.	.	TRBJ2-4	TRBV13	TGTGCCAGCGCGGTAGCCAAAAACATTCAGTACTTC	CASAVAKNIQYF
.	few	TRBJ1-5	TRBV28	TGTGCCAGCAGTGGCCTAAGGGTACTGGATCAGCCCCAGCATTTT	CASSGLRVLDQPQHF
.	once	TRBJ2-2	TRBV7-8	TGTGCCAGCAGCCATAGCGCCCAGGGGACCACCGGGGAGCTGTTTTTT	CASSHSAQGTTGELFF
.	once	TRBJ2-2	TRBV7-3	TGTGCCAGCAGCCCATCGAACACCGGGGAGCTGTTTTTT	CASSPSNTGELFF
.	many	TRBJ2-3	TRBV6-4	TGTGCCAGCAGTGACTCGCGGGACACAGATACGCAGTATTTT	CASSDSRDTDTQYF
.	.	TRBJ2-1	TRBV10-2	TGCGCCAGCAGTTTCACTAGCACCAACAATGAGCAGTTCTTC	CASSFTSTNNEQFF
.	.	TRBJ2-7	TRBV9	TGTGCCAGCAGCGTAGGCCAGGGAATCGTCTACGAGCAGTACTTC	CASSVGQGIVYEQYF
.	.	TRBJ2-7	TRBV27	TGTGCCAGCGGCCTTCAATGGGGAAACTCCGGGCAGTACTTC	CASGLQWGNSGQYF
.	.	TRBJ2-4	TRBV28	TGTGCCAGCAGTTTCAGTGAGGGCATTCAGTACTTC	CASSFSEGIQYF
TRBD1	.	TRBJ2-1	TRBV27	TGTGCCAGCAGTTTCTGGGACAGGGGGCCACGCAATGAGCAGTTCTTC	CASSFWDRGPRNEQFF
.	.	TRBJ1-5	TRBV7-9	TGTGCCAGCAGCTCGACACAGGGCCAGCCCCAGCATTTT	CASSSTQGQPQHF
TRBD1	.	TRBJ1-2	TRBV6-5	TGTGCCAGCAGAGAGGGGGCGAAGGGTGGCTACACCTTC	CASREGAKGGYTF
.	.	TRBJ2-5	TRBV30	TGTGCCTGGGGGACTGAGACCCAGTACTTC	CAWGTETQYF
TRBD1	.	TRBJ1-1	TRBV27	TGTGCCAGCAGTTTCGACGGGACAGGACGCATGAACACTGAAGCTTTCTTT	CASSFDGTGRMNTEAFF
.	.	TRBJ2-5	TRBV7-8	TGTGCCAGCAGCTCGGGACCCAGCCAAGAGACCCAGTACTTC	CASSSGPSQETQYF
.	.	TRBJ1-1	TRBV6-2/TRBV6-3	TGTGCCAGCAGTACCCCGAGGACTGAAGCTTTCTTT	CASSTPRTEAFF
.	.	TRBJ2-2	TRBV16	TGTGCCAGCAGCCAATTGGACCCGAACACCGGGGAGCTGTTTTTT	CASSQLDPNTGELFF
TRBD2	.	TRBJ2-3	TRBV7-8	TGTGCCAGCAGCCAGGGACTAGCGGGAGGGACCTCGACGGATACGCAGTATTTT	CASSQGLAGGTSTDTQYF
.	.	TRBJ1-2	TRBV19	TGTGCCAGTAGCACATTGATGGGGTTGGGCTACACCTTC	CASSTLMGLGYTF
.	.	TRBJ2-2	TRBV7-2	TGTGCCAGCAGCTTAGAGTTCGGCACCGGGGAGCTGTTTTTT	CASSLEFGTGELFF
.	.	TRBJ2-5	TRBV9	TGTGCCAGCAGCGTAGAAGGGCTCGGGGAGACCCAGTACTTC	CASSVEGLGETQYF